This TCR beta chain was identified in a study of shared clonotypes between healthy human individuals. The CDR3 consists of 13 residues. Germline CDR1 is MNHEY and CDR2 is SVGAGI. V lost 2 bases and J lost 4, with 9 bases in between. TCRdb's table, derived via immunoSEQ multiplex PCR, lists solely in-frame clones and lacks some. The table has about 1 million clones, 75% seen once. This clone was picked up one time. Sequenced input: memory CD4+ T cells sorted from blood. Subset defined: CD45RA-negative fraction. The chain couples TRBV6-5 to TRBJ2-7; D perhaps matches TRBD2 (5 bases). This TCR was recovered from a man aged 18 to 35 in good health. In DNA form, the CDR3 reads TGTGCCAGCAGTTACCCACCGGGATACGAGCAGTACTTC. Translating it yields CASSYPPGYEQYF.